The text below deals with one T cell receptor (beta chain). This record comes from a study of blood T cell repertoires in COVID-19. About the research overall: In each case, the material was cDNA or gDNA derived from T cells, B-cell-depleted T cells, or PBMCs.

Residents of about two dozen US areas, aged roughly 18 to 95 years, made up the participants. Original handling: Researchers report that nucleated cell counts were estimated from reference gene primer amplification. Method: immunoSEQ multiplex PCR; TCRdb's copy keeps in-frame clones and lacks some. Clone size and V and J calls were adopted from that table, with D and trimming inferred from the DNA. This sample has under 300,000 clones; approximately 91% occur once, and the top ten carry 1%. The CDR3 runs 15 residues. Germline lookup yields CDR1 SGHRS and CDR2 YFSETQ. V lost 0 bases and J lost 4; bases outside the gene matches: 6.

The material sequenced was PBMCs or T cells enriched from blood (not recorded which). This clonotype was obtained from a woman aged 25 to 39 who had recovered from COVID-19. V usage is TRBV5-1 and J usage is TRBJ1-1; 7 bases fit TRBD1. The DNA of the CDR3 is TGCGCCAGCAGCTTGGCCAGGCAGGGGGTCACTGAAGCTTTCTTT. This encodes CASSLARQGVTEAFF.